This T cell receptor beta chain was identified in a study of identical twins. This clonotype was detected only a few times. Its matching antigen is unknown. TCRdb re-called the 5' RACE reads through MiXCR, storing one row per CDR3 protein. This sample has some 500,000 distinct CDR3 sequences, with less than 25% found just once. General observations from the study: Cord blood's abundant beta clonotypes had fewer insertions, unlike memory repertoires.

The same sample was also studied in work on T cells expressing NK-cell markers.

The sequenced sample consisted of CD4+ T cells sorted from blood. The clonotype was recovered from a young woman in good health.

The CDR3 reads CASSPRGTNYGYTF. DNA of the CDR3: TGTGCCAGCAGCCCTCGTGGGACGAACTATGGCTACACCTTC. The chain couples TRBV6-1 to TRBJ1-2; D is possibly TRBD1 (5 bases). CDR1 MNHNS and CDR2 SASEGT come from the germline V gene. The CDR3 sequence is 14 residues long. The ends were cut back, 6 bases at V and 2 bases at J, with 13 bases in the middle.